This TCR beta chain was profiled in a study of blood T cell repertoires in COVID-19. TCRdb's table, derived via immunoSEQ multiplex PCR, lists solely in-frame clones and lacks some. The sample contains over 600,000 clones, 85% to 90% of which appear only once. Germline-derived CDR1 and CDR2 are SGHVS and FNYEAQ. V dropped 1 base and J dropped 4; count of bases not matched to a gene: 7. This CDR3 spans 16 amino acids. V and J are TRBV7-6 and TRBJ1-1; the match to TRBD1 covers 9 bases. The TCR comes from a woman between 18 and 29 years old with acute or convalescent COVID-19. Sequencing was carried out using peripheral blood. In DNA, the CDR3 is TGTGCCAGCAGCTTAGGGGGGACAGGGTTTGGCACTGAAGCTTTCTTT. Its protein product is CASSLGGTGFGTEAFF.